This T cell receptor beta chain was found in a study of T cell changes during pregnancy in multiple sclerosis (dated by TCRdb to between 2018 and 2021). Regarding the study in general: Changes in the T cell repertoire over the course of pregnancy were examined in this study in women with multiple sclerosis.

Concerning this clone: Its specific antigen is unknown. Per-base quality was not reported, and no clone a single base away is much larger than it.

The CDR3, from cysteine to phenylalanine, totals 15 residues. Only the CDR3 portion is preserved as DNA: 45 bases, with reading frame beginning at the first base. CDR1 and CDR2, per the germline V gene, are SGHVS and FNYEAQ. V trim: 5 bases; J trim: 4 bases; unmatched bases: 9. Receptors were amplified or captured by the immunoSEQ multiplex PCR assay. The table comes from immuneACCESS by way of TCRdb, which keeps in-frame sequences with V and J called. Part of the clones is missing from these tables; in studies checked, under half for an unresolved V gene and the rest for unknown reasons. The sample contains approximately 20,000 clones, over 75% of them found a single time. The ten biggest clones cover 6.5% to 8% of the sample.

The receptor comes from a female donor with multiple sclerosis, enrolled in a pregnancy study. The source was CD8+ T cells from peripheral blood mononuclear cells, collected before pregnancy. Here the chain combines TRBV7-6 and TRBJ2-7; 9 of the junction bases match TRBD2. The DNA sequence follows: TGTGCCAGCAGCGCAGGGCGGCTAGCGGGATACGAGCAGTACTTC. Its translation reads: CASSAGRLAGYEQYF.